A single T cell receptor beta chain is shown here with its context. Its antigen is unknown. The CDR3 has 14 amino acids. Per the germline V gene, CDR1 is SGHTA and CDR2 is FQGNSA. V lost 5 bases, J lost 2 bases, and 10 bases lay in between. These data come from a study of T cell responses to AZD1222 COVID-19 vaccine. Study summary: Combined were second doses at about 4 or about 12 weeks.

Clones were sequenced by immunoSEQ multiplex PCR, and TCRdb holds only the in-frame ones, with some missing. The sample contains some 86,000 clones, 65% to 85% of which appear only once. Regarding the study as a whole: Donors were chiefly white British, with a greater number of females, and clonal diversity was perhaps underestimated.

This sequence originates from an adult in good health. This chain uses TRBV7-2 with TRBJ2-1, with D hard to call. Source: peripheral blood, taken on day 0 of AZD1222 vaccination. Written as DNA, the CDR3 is TGTGCCAGCAGCGAAGTGGGGACCTACAATGAGCAGTTCTTC. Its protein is CASSEVGTYNEQFF.